Each of the 31 T cell receptor beta chains below was sequenced from the same sample in a study of post-analysis software for immune sequencing data (dated by TCRdb to between 2014 and 2017). What the work shows at the level of the full study, not this receptor alone: Patients showed significantly higher frequencies than controls for five TRBV segments, among them TRBV5-6, TRBV5-1 and TRBV20-1.

Their antigens are not known. The library came from PCR. The instrument was an Illumina HiSeq 2500. To reduce PCR and sequencing biases, unique molecular identifiers were incorporated into the TCR beta cDNA libraries. TCRdb ran its own pipeline on the public reads, namely fastp trimming at Q25 and MiXCR clone calling, and kept in-frame beta chains. Each record represents a unique CDR3 protein, reported with the most common genes and DNA among its rows. This sample holds approximately 360,000 distinct CDR3 sequences; roughly 30% were observed only once. Together, the top ten hold roughly 12% of the sample. The sample taken for sequencing was blood. Every receptor here comes from a girl aged 10 to 17 with multiple sclerosis.

This clonotype was seen a few times. The chain carries TRBV4-3 and TRBJ2-4; 7 nucleotides align to TRBD2. Germline CDR1 LGHNA, CDR2 YSLEER. The CDR3 runs to 14 residues. J gave up 8 bases and V 1 base, and 5 bases lay outside the gene matches. In nucleotides, the CDR3 is TGCGCCAGCAGCCAAGTCAGCGGGGCATACATTCAGTACTTC. Encoded protein: CASSQVSGAYIQYF.

In regard to this clonotype: A single base separates this from a much larger clone, so it may be a read error. The CDR3 loop reads CASSHRPLEGSYEQYF. CDR3 sequence (DNA): TGCGCCAGCAGCCACCGCCCACTAGAAGGCTCCTACGAGCAGTACTTC. The genes are TRBV4-1 and TRBJ2-7; possibly TRBD2 for D (5 bases). Germline V gene data show CDR1 as MGHRA and CDR2 as YSYEKL. CDR3 length: 16 residues. V dropped 3 bases and J dropped 0 bases, with 15 bases sitting between them.

This clonotype was observed a single time. The chain joins TRBV29-1 to TRBJ2-1; TRBD1 agrees at 7 bases. The CDR3 sequence is 14 residues long. CDR1 and CDR2 from the germline V gene are SQVTM and ANQGSEA. Trimming at V came to 8 bases and at J to 0 bases, leaving 7 bases not matched to a gene. The CDR3 spells CSPDRAISYNEQFF. CDR3 DNA sequence: TGCAGCCCTGACAGGGCGATCTCCTACAATGAGCAGTTCTTC.

The table lists this clonotype with a few counts. In nucleotides, the CDR3 is TGTGCCAGCAGCCCCTCCTACGCCCGGGGAGCCTACGAGCAGTACTTC. It codes for CASSPSYARGAYEQYF. The chain carries TRBV12-3 or TRBV12-4 and TRBJ2-5, with D tentatively TRBD2 (5 bases). TRBJ2-7 explains the end of the DNA better; the J call may be wrong. This CDR3 has 16 amino acids.

This chain links TRBV5-8 with TRBJ1-2, with D possibly being TRBD1 (6 bases). Trimming removed 4 bases from V and 3 bases from J, with 19 bases in between. CDR1 and CDR2 (germline): SGHTS, YDEGEE. CDR3 length: 16 amino acids. The CDR3 loop reads CASSQGRWGRDYGYTF. CDR3 in DNA: TGTGCCAGCAGCCAGGGTCGGTGGGGGCGCGACTATGGCTACACCTTC.

This sequence joins TRBV5-1 and TRBJ2-7; TRBD1 is a possible D gene (6 bases). Germline CDR1 reads SGHRS; CDR2 reads YFSETQ. CDR3 size: 14 residues. Trimming took off 4 bases at V and 5 bases at J, with 16 bases between the two ends. The CDR3 region is CASSVQGRIHEQYF. The CDR3 DNA is TGCGCCAGCAGCGTGCAGGGGCGCATCCACGAGCAGTACTTC.

In its sample, this clonotype was seen a few times. The chain recombines TRBV7-2 with TRBJ2-7; 11 bases map to TRBD2. The CDR3 length is 16 residues. Germline trimming cut 5 bases from V and 0 bases from J; bases unmatched to any gene: 6. The germline V gene encodes CDR1 SGHTA and CDR2 FQGNSA. CDR3 sequence (DNA): TGTGCCAGCAGCGCTAGCGGGGGGATCAGCTCCTACGAGCAGTACTTC. Translated: CASSASGGISSYEQYF.

The chain is built from TRBV27 and TRBJ2-3, with 7 bases identical to TRBD1. Germline CDR1 is MNHEY and CDR2 is SMNVEV (reference sequence). This CDR3 spans 15 amino acids. With V trimmed by 6 bases and J by 2 bases, 8 bases remained unmatched. CDR3 bases: TGTGCCAGCAGAACGGACAGGATCCCCACAGATACGCAGTATTTT. It translates to CASRTDRIPTDTQYF.

This chain joins TRBV6-1 and TRBJ2-5; 7 bases agree with TRBD2. Per the germline V gene, CDR1 is MNHNS and CDR2 is SASEGT. V was pared by 2 bases and J by 5 bases, with 11 bases of the junction left unmatched. The CDR3 is 16 amino acids. CDR3 sequence (DNA): TGTGCCAGCAGTGAAAATGCAGCGGGGACGAGGGAGACCCAGTACTTC. This gives the protein CASSENAAGTRETQYF.

V usage is TRBV5-1 and J usage is TRBJ2-7; tentatively, D is TRBD1 (6 bases). V was cut by 4 bases and J by 1 base, with 12 bases left in between. Per germline, CDR1 SGHRS and CDR2 YFSETQ. CDR3 length: 14 residues. Here the CDR3 DNA reads TGCGCCAGCAGCGTAGGACAGTCTTCCTACGAGCAGTACTTC. This translates into CASSVGQSSYEQYF.

The chain carries TRBV7-2 and TRBJ2-1, with 10 bases fitting TRBD2. This CDR3 region has 16 residues. Germline values: CDR1 SGHTA, CDR2 FQGNSA. The junction had 9 bases not matched to a gene; V was cut back by 5 bases and J by 5 bases. This chain's CDR3 is CASSTSAGGKNNEQFF. Written as DNA, the CDR3 is TGTGCCAGCAGCACCTCAGCGGGGGGGAAGAACAATGAGCAGTTCTTC. The full variable domain, in which reference TRBV7-2 and TRBJ2-1 provide the parts outside the CDR3, is GAGVSQSPSNKVTEKGKDVELRCDPISGHTALYWYRQSLGQGLEFLIYFQGNSAPDKSGLPSDRFSAERTGGSVSTLTIQRTQQEDSAVYLCASSTSAGGKNNEQFFGPGTRLTVL.

CDR3 residues: CASGQVSEQYF. DNA for the CDR3: TGTGCCAGCGGACAGGTCTCCGAGCAGTACTTC. This chain connects TRBV6-2 or TRBV6-3 to TRBJ2-4; 7 bases match TRBD1. The J call may be wrong; the DNA end is better matched by TRBJ2-7. Germline CDR1 reads MNHEY; CDR2 reads SVGEGT. CDR3 length equals 11 residues.

This clonotype was seen many times. The chain recombines TRBV4-1 with TRBJ2-4, with D tentatively TRBD1 or TRBD2 (6 bases each). V lost 7 bases to trimming and J lost 5 bases, with 12 bases between them. The CDR3 extends over 13 amino acids. Germline CDR1 and CDR2: MGHRA and YSYEKL. In DNA form, the CDR3 reads TGCGCCAGCATGGGGGGCCCCGAAAACATTCAGTACTTC. Translating gives CASMGGPENIQYF.

This clonotype was found a few times. This chain joins TRBV20-1 and TRBJ2-1; D is ambiguous. This CDR3 contains 15 residues. Germline CDR1 reads DFQATT; CDR2 reads SNEGSKA (reference sequence). V was cut by 4 bases and J by 5 bases, with 18 bases left in between. The CDR3 sequence is CSAIHLRALNNEQFF. CDR3 nucleotides: TGCAGTGCTATTCATCTTCGCGCGCTAAACAATGAGCAGTTCTTC.

This clonotype appeared many times. J is TRBJ2-5 and V is TRBV29-1; D unresolved. V lost 6 bases and J lost 1, with 12 bases in between. This CDR3 region has 13 residues. Germline values: CDR1 SQVTM, CDR2 ANQGSEA. CDR3 loop: CSVQAPVQETQYF. The DNA for the CDR3 is TGCAGCGTCCAAGCTCCCGTCCAAGAGACCCAGTACTTC.

This clonotype turned up a few times. The chain uses TRBV28 and TRBJ2-7; D might be TRBD1 or TRBD2, each matching 6 bases. Looked up from germline, CDR1 is MDHEN and CDR2 is SYDVKM. This CDR3 comprises 13 residues. Trimming shortened V by 10 bases and J by 3 bases, and 16 bases separated the two germline ends. The CDR3 sequence is CATSRGDNYEQYF. CDR3 in DNA: TGTGCCACCTCCCGCGGGGACAACTACGAGCAGTACTTC.

The chain joins TRBV5-4 to TRBJ2-7; 7 bases are a match to TRBD1. V trimming: 4 bases; J trimming: 0 bases; junction bases outside the gene matches: 7. The CDR3 spans 15 residues. Germline V lookup: CDR1 SGHNT, CDR2 YYREEE (reference sequence). CDR3 DNA: TGTGCCAGCAGCGGGGACAGCCGAAGCTCCTACGAGCAGTACTTC. This gives the protein CASSGDSRSSYEQYF. Combining the CDR3 with reference TRBV5-4 and TRBJ2-7 gives the whole variable domain ETGVTQSPTHLIKTRGQQVTLRCSSQSGHNTVSWYQQALGQGPQFIFQYYREEENGRGNFPPRFSGLQFPNYSSELNVNALELDDSALYLCASSGDSRSSYEQYFGPGTRLTVT.

The CDR3 bases are TGCGCCAGCAGCTCGCCGGACAGGGAATATGGCTACACCTTC. This gives the protein CASSSPDREYGYTF. The chain combines TRBV5-1 with TRBJ1-2, with TRBD1 matching over 8 bases. The CDR3 consists of 14 residues. The V gene's germline CDR1 is SGHRS and CDR2 YFSETQ. V lost 3 bases to trimming and J lost 5 bases; unmatched junction nucleotides: 6.

This clonotype showed up many times. This chain connects TRBV29-1 to TRBJ2-5; D is undetermined. The CDR3 is 13 amino acids. CDR1 is SQVTM and CDR2 is ANQGSEA in the germline V gene. V was pared by 3 bases and J by 5 bases, with 13 bases between. The CDR3 DNA reads as TGCAGCGTTGAGCCAGTTGGGTGGGAGACCCAGTACTTC. Protein: CSVEPVGWETQYF.

This clonotype showed up just a few times. As DNA, the CDR3 is TGTGCCAGCAGCTTAACGACGCTAGGTGGATTCTCAGATACGCAGTATTTT. Residues: CASSLTTLGGFSDTQYF. The chain uses TRBV7-3 and TRBJ2-3; D is uncertain. Trimming took 0 bases from V and 4 from J, leaving 17 bases between them. CDR3 length: 17 residues. Germline CDR1 SGHTA, CDR2 FQGTGA.

This clonotype came up a few times. The chain couples TRBV28 to TRBJ1-1, with D hard to call. CDR3 size: 14 residues. Germline CDR1 and CDR2: MDHEN and SYDVKM. V lost 5 bases and J 1 base, leaving 11 bases between the germline ends. Here the CDR3 reads CASSPGRRNTEAFF. The CDR3 DNA reads TGTGCCAGCAGTCCCGGACGGAGGAACACTGAAGCTTTCTTT.

This clonotype was seen only a few times. The V gene is TRBV4-2, the J gene TRBJ1-2; D call uncertain. CDR3 size: 12 residues. V was pared by 6 bases and J by 5 bases, with 10 bases between. Germline V CDR1 and CDR2: LGHNA, YNFKEQ. The CDR3 reads CASSIGAYGYTF. In nucleotides, the CDR3 is TGTGCCAGCAGTATTGGAGCTTATGGCTACACCTTC.

The chain joins TRBV7-2 to TRBJ2-7; D is uncertain. The CDR3 spans 13 residues. Germline V gene sequence: CDR1 SGHTA, CDR2 FQGNSA. Trimming removed 3 bases from V and 6 bases from J, with 12 bases in between. The CDR3: CASSFKGAVEQYF. The CDR3 nucleotides are TGTGCCAGCAGCTTCAAAGGCGCCGTCGAGCAGTACTTC.

A few counts support this clonotype. The rearrangement links TRBV29-1 to TRBJ1-2; 11 bases are shared with TRBD1. The V segment lost 3 bases and the J segment 6 bases; nucleotides outside the gene matches: 0. The V gene's germline CDR1 is SQVTM and CDR2 ANQGSEA. This CDR3 spans 12 amino acids. The CDR3 here is CSVEGQGDGYTF. CDR3 sequence (DNA): TGCAGCGTTGAGGGACAGGGGGATGGCTACACCTTC. Based on the CDR3 plus reference TRBV29-1 and TRBJ1-2, the full variable domain is SAVISQKPSRDICQRGTSLTIQCQVDSQVTMMFWYRQQPGQSLTLIATANQGSEATYESGFVIDKFPISRPNLTFSTLTVSNMSPEDSSIYLCSVEGQGDGYTFGSGTRLTVV.

The chain has TRBV6-1 and TRBJ2-1, with D hard to call. In germline, CDR1 is MNHNS, CDR2 SASEGT. The CDR3 consists of 15 residues. The V and J ends lost 1 base and 4 bases respectively, with 11 bases between them. CDR3 bases: TGTGCCAGCAGTGAAGACGCCGGATCGTACAATGAGCAGTTCTTC. Translating gives CASSEDAGSYNEQFF.

The chain joins TRBV6-2 or TRBV6-3 to TRBJ2-3; D is unclear. The CDR3 extends over 13 amino acids. Germline V gene lookup returns CDR1 MNHEY and CDR2 SVGEGT. The V gene lost 8 bases and the J gene lost 6 bases, with 15 bases spanning the gap. CDR3 coding DNA: TGTGCCAGCGGAGACGTCAACGCCGATACGCAGTATTTT. As protein: CASGDVNADTQYF.

The V and J genes are TRBV24-1 and TRBJ1-5, with D unclear. CDR1 and CDR2 from the germline V gene are KGHDR and SFDVKD. V lost 7 bases and J lost 1, with 10 bases in between. This CDR3 spans 14 amino acids. The CDR3 spells CATSGAGSNQPQHF. CDR3 DNA: TGTGCCACCAGCGGTGCGGGAAGCAATCAGCCCCAGCATTTT.

V and J are TRBV28 and TRBJ2-5, with 8 bases lining up with TRBD2. CDR3 length: 13 residues. CDR1 is MDHEN and CDR2 is SYDVKM in the germline V gene. The V and J ends lost 5 bases and 7 bases, in that order; junction bases with no gene match: 6. The CDR3 nucleotides are TGTGCCAGCAGTCAGGGACTAGGTGGGACCCAGTACTTC. Translation gives CASSQGLGGTQYF.

This clonotype was seen more than once but under ten times. This sequence joins TRBV4-1 and TRBJ2-1; tentatively, D is TRBD1 or TRBD2 (5 bases each). The CDR3 covers 16 residues. V was cut by 4 bases and J by 3 bases, with 16 bases left in between. Germline CDR1 and CDR2: MGHRA and YSYEKL. In nucleotides, the CDR3 is TGCGCCAGCAGCCCGTTGGGGGAACTACACTACAATGAGCAGTTCTTC. Translation: CASSPLGELHYNEQFF.

J is TRBJ2-5 and V is TRBV10-3; D is undetermined. Germline assignment: CDR1 ENHRY and CDR2 SYGVKD. The CDR3 is made up of 13 amino acids. The V gene lost 6 bases and the J gene lost 11 bases, with 19 bases spanning the gap. Here the CDR3 DNA reads TGTGCCATCAGCGGAGTCGGAGACACAGAGCAGTACTTC. Protein product: CAISGVGDTEQYF.

This clonotype was seen a handful of times. The CDR3 reads CAWRLAGAYNEQFF. The CDR3 DNA sequence: TGTGCCTGGAGGCTAGCGGGGGCCTACAATGAGCAGTTCTTC. The chain carries TRBV30 and TRBJ2-1; 10 bases map to TRBD2. The V segment lost 3 bases and the J segment 2 bases; nucleotides outside the gene matches: 1. CDR3 length: 14 amino acids. In germline, CDR1 is GTSNPN, CDR2 SVGIG (reference sequence).